The clone carrying this T cell receptor beta chain came up a few times. Sequencing was performed with immunoSEQ multiplex PCR; in TCRdb, only in-frame clones are kept and a portion is missing. The sample lists some 150,000 clones, around nine tenths occurring once. The data are from a study of CD4+ T cells in melanoma. The CDR3 is 15 residues long. V shed 5 bases and J shed 2 bases, with 10 bases lying between them. Per the germline V gene, CDR1 is MGHRA and CDR2 is YSYEKL. The TCR was taken from a human donor with melanoma. The chain recombines TRBV4-1 with TRBJ2-6; D gene unclear. CDR3 region: CASSEQAAGANVLTF. Here the CDR3 DNA reads TGCGCCAGCAGCGAACAAGCAGCTGGGGCCAACGTCCTGACTTTC.